Each of the 9 T cell receptor beta chains below was sequenced from the same sample in a study of blood T cell repertoires in COVID-19. Here immunoSEQ multiplex PCR was the method, and the copy in TCRdb shows in-frame clones only, minus some. The repertoire holds some 350,000 clones, with 80% to 90% as singletons. Sequencing used PBMCs or T cells enriched from blood (not recorded which). The receptors shown here come from a man younger than 30 who had recovered from COVID-19.

The J gene is TRBJ1-1, the V gene TRBV6-5, with TRBD1 matching over 8 bases. Germline V CDR1 and CDR2: MNHEY, SVGAGI. The CDR3 extends over 14 amino acids. Trimming took 8 bases from V and 5 from J; bases not matched to a gene: 10. The CDR3 region is CASQVQGARTEAFF. CDR3 coding DNA: TGTGCCAGCCAAGTCCAGGGGGCTCGGACTGAAGCTTTCTTT.

In this sample, this clone turned up once. The chain couples TRBV27 to TRBJ2-2, with TRBD2 as a possible D gene (6 bases). The CDR3 length is 13 residues. Germline-derived CDR1 and CDR2 are MNHEY and SMNVEV (reference sequence). Trimming took off 2 bases at V and 8 bases at J, with 9 bases between the two ends. The CDR3 bases are TGTGCCAGCAGTTTAGTGGGGAGGGGGGAGCTGTTTTTT. Protein product: CASSLVGRGELFF.

This chain uses TRBV6-5 with TRBJ1-3, with D uncertain. V lost 5 bases and J lost 4, with 12 bases in between. Germline loops: CDR1 MNHEY, CDR2 SVGAGI. CDR3 length: 14 residues. DNA of the CDR3: TGTGCCAGCAGTAGGGAGTTCACCGGAAACACCATATATTTT. This translates into CASSREFTGNTIYF.

Notes on this clone: The CDR3 does not end in the conserved phenylalanine or tryptophan, so this is likely a read error. The DNA is left out, because the CDR3 cannot be placed on it with certainty; the CDR3 is given as TCRdb lists it. This chain uses TRBV19 with TRBJ1-1. Both ends counted, the CDR3 spans 8 residues. Looked up from germline, CDR1 is LNHDA and CDR2 is SQIVND (reference sequence). The CDR3 sequence is CAHEDSRS.

This clone was picked up a small number of times. This chain connects TRBV19 to TRBJ1-2; no clear D. This CDR3 has 14 amino acids. Germline V gene data show CDR1 as LNHDA and CDR2 as SQIVND (reference sequence). Trimming took 1 base from V and 10 from J, leaving 16 bases between them. The DNA of the CDR3 is TGTGCCAGTAGTATAGGGGCCGGCAGTGGTGACTACACCTTC. It translates to CASSIGAGSGDYTF.

The gene calls are TRBV7-2 and TRBJ2-7, with TRBD1 matching 11 bases. Unmatched junction bases numbered 7, after V lost 3 bases and J lost 3 bases. The CDR3 sequence is 16 residues long. Germline V gives CDR1 SGHTA, CDR2 FQGNSA. This CDR3 is CASSLYAGTGGYEQYF. DNA of the CDR3: TGTGCCAGCAGCTTGTATGCCGGGACAGGGGGCTACGAGCAGTACTTC.

The rearrangement joins TRBV29-1 to TRBJ2-7, with D hard to call. This CDR3 is 11 amino acids long. Looked up from germline, CDR1 is SQVTM and CDR2 is ANQGSEA. Trimming cost V 7 bases and J 4 bases, with 11 bases left between them. The CDR3 DNA sequence: TGCAGCGCCGCTTCCCGGTACGAGCAGTACTTC. It codes for CSAASRYEQYF.

CDR3 amino acids: CASSIGQGGTEAFF. CDR3 DNA sequence: TGTGCCAGCAGCATTGGACAGGGCGGCACTGAAGCTTTCTTT. The rearrangement links TRBV9 to TRBJ1-1; 8 bases are shared with TRBD1. The CDR3 runs 14 residues. J was trimmed by 4 bases and V by 4 bases; bases with no gene match: 6. In germline, CDR1 is SGDLS, CDR2 YYNGEE.

The V gene is TRBV2, the J gene TRBJ1-2, with 7 bases identical to TRBD1. The CDR3 runs 12 residues. The trim removed 5 bases at V and 7 bases at J, leaving 4 bases unmatched. Germline V gene sequence: CDR1 SNHLY, CDR2 FYNNEI. For the CDR3, the DNA is TGTGCCAGCAGTTCCGCAGGGGGTGGCTACACCTTC. Residues: CASSSAGGGYTF.